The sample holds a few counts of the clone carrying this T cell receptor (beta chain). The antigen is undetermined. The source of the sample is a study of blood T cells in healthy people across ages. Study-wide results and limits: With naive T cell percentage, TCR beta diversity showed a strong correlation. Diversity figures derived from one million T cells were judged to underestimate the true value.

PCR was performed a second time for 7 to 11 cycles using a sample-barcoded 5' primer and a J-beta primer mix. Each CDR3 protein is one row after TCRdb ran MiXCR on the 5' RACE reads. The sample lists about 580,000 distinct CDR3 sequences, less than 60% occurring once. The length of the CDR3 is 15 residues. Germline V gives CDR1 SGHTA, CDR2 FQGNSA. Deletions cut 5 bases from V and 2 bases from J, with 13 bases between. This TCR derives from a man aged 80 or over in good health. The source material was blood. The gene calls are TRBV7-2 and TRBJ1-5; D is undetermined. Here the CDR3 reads CASSPSSTGNQPQHF. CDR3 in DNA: TGTGCCAGCAGCCCCTCCTCCACGGGCAATCAGCCCCAGCATTTT.